The 32 T cell receptor beta chains below all came from one sample that was sequenced in a study of T-cell memory formation after mild COVID-19. TCRdb analysed the 5' RACE reads with MiXCR anew, one entry per CDR3 protein. The table has over 250,000 distinct CDR3 sequences, 15% seen once; the top ten hold 22%. Sample: PBMCs or a T cell subset sorted from them (not recorded which). Every receptor here comes from a man younger than 35 who had mild COVID-19 (a few samples of this study predate the infection). Cell type and time point are not known.

The chain links TRBV7-9 to TRBJ2-1; D is ambiguous. This CDR3 contains 14 residues. V was pared by 5 bases and J by 6 bases, with 14 bases between. Germline CDR1 SEHNR, CDR2 FQNEAQ (reference sequence). This CDR3 reads CASSPAEEPNEQFF. The CDR3 nucleotides are TGTGCCAGCAGCCCAGCTGAGGAGCCCAATGAGCAGTTCTTC.

The chain joins TRBV27 to TRBJ2-2, with 8 bases aligning to TRBD1. With 4 bases clipped from V and 7 bases from J, the junction kept 5 bases outside the gene matches. Germline-derived CDR1 and CDR2 are MNHEY and SMNVEV (reference sequence). The CDR3 consists of 14 residues. The CDR3 coding sequence is TGTGCCAGCAGTTGGCAGGGGGCAAGCGGGGAGCTGTTTTTT. This encodes CASSWQGASGELFF.

The chain has TRBV5-1 and TRBJ2-2; D remains unclear. Trimming took off 0 bases at V and 4 bases at J, with 10 bases between the two ends. The CDR3 runs 15 residues. Germline V gene sequence: CDR1 SGHRS, CDR2 YFSETQ. For the CDR3, the DNA is TGCGCCAGCAGCTTGGGAGGACCCCCCACCGGGGAGCTGTTTTTT. Residues: CASSLGGPPTGELFF.

This clonotype ranks as medium-sized. The chain recombines TRBV7-2 with TRBJ2-1, with 11 bases matching TRBD2. Per germline, CDR1 SGHTA and CDR2 FQGNSA. V was pared by 6 bases and J by 7 bases, with 8 bases of the junction left unmatched. The CDR3 runs 15 residues. The chain's CDR3 is CASSFGLAGGNEQFF. DNA for the CDR3: TGTGCCAGCAGTTTCGGACTAGCGGGTGGGAATGAGCAGTTCTTC.

This clonotype has just a few counts. The rearrangement links TRBV4-3 to TRBJ2-3; possible D gene TRBD1, 5 bases. The V gene's germline CDR1 is LGHNA and CDR2 YSLEER. CDR3 size: 14 residues. V was clipped by 1 base and J by 6 bases, with 11 bases between them. This chain's CDR3 is CASSQGGQGDTQYF. The DNA for the CDR3 is TGCGCCAGCAGCCAAGGGGGCCAGGGCGATACGCAGTATTTT.

Many counts were recorded for this clonotype. The CDR3 coding sequence is TGTGCCAGCAGTCCCCGACAGGGAAACACTGAAGCTTTCTTT. This translates into CASSPRQGNTEAFF. This chain joins TRBV9 and TRBJ1-1; 7 nucleotides align to TRBD1. The germline CDR1 and CDR2 sequences are SGDLS and YYNGEE. With V trimmed by 5 bases and J by 2 bases, 6 bases remained unmatched. This CDR3 has 14 residues.

This chain connects TRBV7-9 to TRBJ1-1; no clear D. The V gene lost 3 bases and the J gene lost 0 bases, with 5 bases spanning the gap. The CDR3 is 13 amino acids. Looked up from germline, CDR1 is SEHNR and CDR2 is FQNEAQ (reference sequence). CDR3 DNA: TGTGCCAGCAGCTTCGATATGAACACTGAAGCTTTCTTT. Encoded protein: CASSFDMNTEAFF.

CDR3 sequence (DNA): TGCAGTGCTAGTTGGCTAGCGGGGGTTGAGACCCAGTACTTC. Encoded protein: CSASWLAGVETQYF. The chain couples TRBV20-1 to TRBJ2-5; 10 positions match TRBD2. The CDR3 contains 14 residues. Losses at the gene ends were 3 bases for V and 5 bases for J; bases not matched to a gene: 6. Germline assignment: CDR1 DFQATT and CDR2 SNEGSKA (reference sequence).

In its sample, this clonotype was seen a few times. The gene calls are TRBV6-1 and TRBJ1-6, with TRBD1 matching 10 bases. Germline V gene data show CDR1 as MNHNS and CDR2 as SASEGT. The junction had 13 bases not matched to a gene; V was cut back by 7 bases and J by 7 bases. This CDR3 is 17 amino acids long. The CDR3 DNA sequence: TGTGCCAGCACACCCCCGCGGACAGGGGGTTGGAATTCACCCCTCCACTTT. The encoded protein is CASTPPRTGGWNSPLHF.

The CDR3 DNA sequence: TGCAGCGGAGAACGGGGTGCTGGCTATGGCTACACCTTC. It encodes CSGERGAGYGYTF. The chain recombines TRBV29-1 with TRBJ1-2; D gene unclear. This CDR3 has 13 residues. V lost 7 bases and J lost 4, with 16 bases in between. Germline-derived CDR1 and CDR2 are SQVTM and ANQGSEA.

The chain employs TRBV5-1 and TRBJ2-1; TRBD2 matches at 9 bases. Germline V gene data show CDR1 as SGHRS and CDR2 as YFSETQ. This CDR3 comprises 15 residues. V dropped 0 bases and J dropped 5; count of bases not matched to a gene: 3. As DNA, the CDR3 is TGCGCCAGCAGCTTGGGCGGGGGGGCCGACAATGAGCAGTTCTTC. It yields the protein CASSLGGGADNEQFF. Full variable domain (rest looked up from reference TRBV5-1 and TRBJ2-1): KAGVTQTPRYLIKTRGQQVTLSCSPISGHRSVSWYQQTPGQGLQFLFEYFSETQRNKGNFPGRFSGRQFSNSRSEMNVSTLELGDSALYLCASSLGGGADNEQFFGPGTRLTVL.

The gene calls are TRBV3-1 and TRBJ1-2, with a possible D match to TRBD1 (5 bases). V dropped 0 bases and J dropped 3 bases, with 8 bases sitting between them. CDR3 length equals 14 residues. Germline assignment: CDR1 LGHDT and CDR2 YNNKEL (reference sequence). The CDR3 region is CASSQDGAHYGYTF. The CDR3 bases are TGTGCCAGCAGCCAAGACGGGGCACACTATGGCTACACCTTC.

This clonotype was detected only a few times. The rearrangement links TRBV6-5 to TRBJ2-1, with 7 bases matching TRBD1. Germline V CDR1 and CDR2: MNHEY, SVGAGI. Trimming at V came to 5 bases and at J to 6 bases, leaving 1 base not matched to a gene. This CDR3 is built from 12 residues. CDR3 nucleotides: TGTGCCAGCAGTCGGACAGGCAATGAGCAGTTCTTC. It is translated as CASSRTGNEQFF.

The sample holds a few counts of this clonotype. The genes are TRBV14 and TRBJ2-2; no firm D call. CDR1 is SGHDN, CDR2 FVKESK, per germline. Trimming removed 0 bases at V and 6 bases at J, with 8 bases between. The CDR3 is 14 amino acids. In DNA, the CDR3 is TGTGCCAGCAGCCAAGATCTAGTGGCCGGGGAGCTGTTTTTT. This codes for CASSQDLVAGELFF.

J is TRBJ1-5 and V is TRBV24-1; unclear D gene. V was pared by 5 bases and J by 5 bases, with 15 bases between. Germline lookup yields CDR1 KGHDR and CDR2 SFDVKD. The CDR3 runs to 15 residues. The CDR3 bases are TGTGCCACCAGTGCCGGAAATAAGGGCGATCAGCCCCAGCATTTT. It is translated as CATSAGNKGDQPQHF.

The V gene is TRBV5-1, the J gene TRBJ1-4, with D possibly being TRBD1 (6 bases). The CDR3 is made up of 14 amino acids. Germline CDR1 is SGHRS and CDR2 is YFSETQ. The ends were cut back, 4 bases at V and 4 bases at J, with 11 bases in the middle. DNA for the CDR3: TGCGCCAGCAGCCGGGGGCTGGGTAATGAAAAACTGTTTTTT. Translated, it gives CASSRGLGNEKLFF.

There are a few counts of this clonotype. This chain joins TRBV7-9 and TRBJ1-2; 9 nucleotides match TRBD1. Germline V gene sequence: CDR1 SEHNR, CDR2 FQNEAQ (reference sequence). V lost 1 base and J lost 6; bases outside the gene matches: 6. This CDR3 contains 15 residues. CDR3 loop: CASSLGDREGDGYTF. Here the CDR3 DNA reads TGTGCCAGCAGCTTAGGGGACAGGGAAGGCGATGGCTACACCTTC.

The CDR3 region is CASSHPTSGVGTEQFF. CDR3 nucleotides: TGCGCCAGCAGCCACCCGACTAGCGGGGTGGGAACTGAGCAGTTCTTC. V is TRBV4-3 and J is TRBJ2-1; 11 bases fit TRBD2. The V segment lost 3 bases and the J segment 9 bases; nucleotides outside the gene matches: 10. The CDR3 runs 16 residues. Germline V gene sequence: CDR1 LGHNA, CDR2 YSLEER.

There are a few counts of this clonotype. The gene calls are TRBV12-3 or TRBV12-4 and TRBJ1-5, with 7 nucleotides matching TRBD1. The CDR3 has 14 amino acids. V lost 7 bases, J lost 7 bases, and 10 bases stayed unmatched. DNA for the CDR3: TGTGCCAGCACTATCGACAGGGCAGGACAGCCCCAGCATTTT. Amino acid sequence: CASTIDRAGQPQHF.

The V and J genes are TRBV20-1 and TRBJ2-3; 12 bases align to TRBD2. Germline V CDR1 and CDR2: DFQATT, SNEGSKA (reference sequence). CDR3 length: 16 amino acids. The junction had 6 bases not matched to a gene; V was cut back by 3 bases and J by 2 bases. CDR3: CSASRTSGAPTDTQYF. The CDR3 DNA reads as TGCAGTGCTAGCAGGACTAGCGGGGCCCCCACAGATACGCAGTATTTT.

In this sample, this clonotype turned up a few times. The chain has TRBV6-6 and TRBJ2-3, with D perhaps TRBD1 or TRBD2 (5 bases each). This CDR3 comprises 13 residues. V lost 2 bases, J lost 6 bases, and 9 bases lay in between. CDR1 and CDR2 (germline): MNHNY, SVGAGI (reference sequence). CDR3 sequence: CASSYGTLDTQYF. CDR3 nucleotide sequence: TGTGCCAGCAGTTACGGGACGTTGGATACGCAGTATTTT.

This clonotype was recorded many times. The rearrangement links TRBV24-1 to TRBJ2-1, with 8 bases matching TRBD2. The CDR3 sequence is 16 residues long. V dropped 1 base and J dropped 3; count of bases not matched to a gene: 4. Germline V gene data show CDR1 as KGHDR and CDR2 as SFDVKD. CDR3 residues: CATSDFGGAGYNEQFF. The CDR3, as DNA: TGTGCCACCAGTGATTTCGGGGGGGCAGGCTACAATGAGCAGTTCTTC.

The table lists this clonotype with a few counts. The chain employs TRBV6-4 and TRBJ2-3, with 10 bases fitting TRBD2. This CDR3 spans 15 amino acids. Germline trimming cut 3 bases from V and 8 bases from J; bases unmatched to any gene: 8. CDR1 is MRHNA and CDR2 is SNTAGT in the germline V gene. The CDR3 nucleotides read TGTGCCAGCAGTGAGTCCAGCGGGGGGGGAAGTACGCAGTATTTT. Its translation: CASSESSGGGSTQYF.

A few counts support this clonotype. Written as DNA, the CDR3 is TGTGCCACCAGTGATTCGCAAAGCACAGATACGCAGTATTTT. Its protein is CATSDSQSTDTQYF. This chain links TRBV24-1 with TRBJ2-3; D is ambiguous. Germline assignment: CDR1 KGHDR and CDR2 SFDVKD. The CDR3 consists of 14 residues. Trimming shortened V by 2 bases and J by 0 bases, and 5 bases separated the two germline ends.

The chain uses TRBV20-1 and TRBJ2-3; D could derive from TRBD1 or TRBD2 (6 bases each). Trimming cost V 3 bases and J 6 bases, with 16 bases left between them. CDR3 size: 14 residues. Germline V lookup: CDR1 DFQATT, CDR2 SNEGSKA (reference sequence). The CDR3 region is CSASWGALPDTQYF. CDR3 bases: TGCAGTGCTAGTTGGGGGGCACTTCCGGATACGCAGTATTTT.

In its sample, this clonotype was seen a few times. The chain uses TRBV12-3 or TRBV12-4 and TRBJ2-7; maybe TRBD2 (6 bases). The CDR3 has 12 amino acids. Trimming cost V 8 bases and J 9 bases, with 17 bases left between them. The CDR3 is CASGRDRGWQYF. CDR3 nucleotides: TGTGCCAGCGGGCGGGACCGTGGCTGGCAGTACTTC.

The rearrangement joins TRBV6-5 to TRBJ1-5, with 7 nucleotides matching TRBD1. The ends lost 5 bases at V and 4 bases at J; junction bases unmatched: 5. Germline values: CDR1 MNHEY, CDR2 SVGAGI. This CDR3 comprises 14 residues. The CDR3, as DNA: TGTGCCAGCAGTACCGACAGGGTAAATCAGCCCCAGCATTTT. Translated, it gives CASSTDRVNQPQHF.

This clonotype was counted between two and nine times. The chain couples TRBV3-1 to TRBJ1-2; D not resolved. The CDR3 totals 11 residues. Looked up from germline, CDR1 is LGHDT and CDR2 is YNNKEL (reference sequence). V lost 1 base and J lost 8, with 5 bases in between. The CDR3 coding sequence is TGTGCCAGCAGCCAAGCTGCAGGCTACACCTTC. This gives the protein CASSQAAGYTF.

This chain links TRBV19 with TRBJ1-2, with D unclear. The V gene's germline CDR1 is LNHDA and CDR2 SQIVND (reference sequence). This CDR3 spans 12 amino acids. V shed 7 bases and J shed 6 bases, with 12 bases lying between them. For the CDR3, the DNA is TGTGCCAGTACCCGGCCCGGGGATGGCTACACCTTC. Its translation: CASTRPGDGYTF.

In its sample, this clonotype was seen a few times. J is TRBJ2-1 and V is TRBV10-3; 11 nucleotides line up with TRBD2. This CDR3 has 19 residues. From germline, CDR1 is ENHRY and CDR2 SYGVKD. Trimming at V came to 0 bases and at J to 2 bases, leaving 9 bases not matched to a gene. The CDR3 coding sequence is TGTGCCATCAGTGAGTCGGAGGGGCTAGCGGGGGGCCCCTACAATGAGCAGTTCTTC. It translates to CAISESEGLAGGPYNEQFF.

The chain uses TRBV29-1 and TRBJ2-3, with D unresolved. Germline CDR1 and CDR2: SQVTM and ANQGSEA. The CDR3 sequence is 12 residues long. V shed 3 bases and J shed 2 bases, with 6 bases lying between them. CDR3 loop: CSVEALTDTQYF. The CDR3 region has the DNA TGCAGCGTTGAGGCCCTCACAGATACGCAGTATTTT.

There are a few counts of this clonotype. The rearrangement links TRBV11-2 to TRBJ2-5; 11 bases match TRBD2. The CDR3 is 17 residues long. CDR1 SGHAT and CDR2 FQNNGV come from the germline V gene. Trimming cost V 2 bases and J 1 base; bases outside gene matches: 6. This chain's CDR3 is CASSLRLAGGAQETQYF. The CDR3 bases are TGTGCCAGCAGCTTACGCCTAGCGGGGGGAGCCCAAGAGACCCAGTACTTC.